Sequencing of this T cell receptor beta chain was carried out in a study of vaccination and CD4 T cells after COVID-19. An Oncomine TCR Beta short-read assay was used to sequence the DNA from cultured CD4+ T cells. Once CD4+ T cells had been cultured, genomic DNA was extracted from them. TCRdb fed the PCR reads into MiXCR, producing one record per CDR3 protein. The sample contains about 12,000 distinct CDR3 sequences, more than 45% of which appear only once. Treatment here: approximately 9-day PBMC culture with coronavirus spike peptide pools or control peptides (ViraFEST assay). This clonotype has a handful of counts. Its matching antigen is unknown. This CDR3 has 14 amino acids. V lost 2 bases, J lost 4 bases, and 11 bases lay in between. CDR1 is SGHTA and CDR2 is FQGTGA in the germline V gene. Study findings and constraints: There was no significant change from around 21 to 38 median reactive clonotypes.

The rearrangement uses TRBV7-3 and TRBJ2-5; no definite D call. The source material was CD4+ T cells from blood, cultured in vitro. This clonotype was sampled from a human donor who had recovered from COVID-19. This CDR3 is CASSLGPAGETQYF. The CDR3 nucleotides read TGTGCCAGCAGCTTAGGCCCTGCCGGAGAGACCCAGTACTTC.